This T cell receptor (beta chain) is drawn from a study of identical twins. From the 5' RACE reads, TCRdb called clonotypes with MiXCR, one entry per CDR3 protein. The sample has approximately 210,000 distinct CDR3 sequences, approximately 9% seen once. The study's findings and limits: A lower insertion count was a feature of abundant cord blood beta clonotypes, with no such feature in memory repertoires. Conclusions leaned on cross-sectional statistical analysis and did not track the same donors over time.

A few counts support this clonotype. Its antigen is undetermined. No donor was unhealthy or non-Caucasian. The sequencing sample was made of memory (CD45RO+) T cells sorted from blood. The TCR sequence derives from a woman younger than 35 in good health.

The CDR3 region has the DNA TGCGCCAGCAGCCAATCGGGACTAGCGGGAAGGGATACGCAGTATTTT. Its translation: CASSQSGLAGRDTQYF. The V call is TRBV4-1, the J call TRBJ2-3; 13 positions agree with TRBD2. Germline loops: CDR1 MGHRA, CDR2 YSYEKL. The CDR3 is 16 residues long. V lost 2 bases, J lost 6 bases, and 5 bases stayed unmatched.